Below are 15 T cell receptor beta chains sequenced from a single sample in a study of blood T cells in healthy people across ages. Using a J-beta primer mix together with a sample-barcoded 5' primer, a second PCR was run for roughly 6 to 12 cycles. MiXCR was run by TCRdb on the 5' RACE reads, yielding one entry per CDR3 protein. This sample has 1.5 million or so distinct CDR3 sequences; 35% to 45% occur once, and the top ten carry 7% to 9%. Sample: blood. The receptor source for this set is a woman aged 18-29 years in good health.

The CDR3 DNA reads as TGTGCTAGTGGGAGGGATCATAATGAGCAGTTCTTC. Protein sequence: CASGRDHNEQFF. The rearrangement links TRBV12-5 to TRBJ2-1, with D possibly TRBD2 on 5 matching bases. This CDR3 contains 12 residues. V shed 6 bases and J shed 7 bases, with 10 bases lying between them. Germline V CDR1 and CDR2: LGHNT, FRNRAP.

The CDR3 DNA is TGTGCCAGCAGCTTAGAACCGACGGTTGGCTACACCTTC. This sequence encodes CASSLEPTVGYTF. V and J are TRBV7-9 and TRBJ1-2; D unclear. The CDR3 sequence is 13 residues long. The germline V gene encodes CDR1 SEHNR and CDR2 FQNEAQ (reference sequence). Trimming removed 1 base at V and 7 bases at J, with 10 bases between.

The chain links TRBV5-1 to TRBJ2-4; maybe TRBD2 (5 bases). The ends were cut back, 4 bases at V and 6 bases at J, with 17 bases in the middle. The germline V gene encodes CDR1 SGHRS and CDR2 YFSETQ. The CDR3 has 15 amino acids. CDR3 coding DNA: TGCGCCAGCAGCCCTGGTGGATCGGGAACAAACATTCAGTACTTC. This translates into CASSPGGSGTNIQYF.

This clonotype was recorded at least ten times. The rearrangement joins TRBV29-1 to TRBJ2-5, with TRBD1 matching over 7 bases. The CDR3 runs 12 residues. Germline CDR1 and CDR2: SQVTM and ANQGSEA. The trim removed 3 bases at V and 4 bases at J, leaving 2 bases unmatched. The CDR3 nucleotides are TGCAGCGTTGACTCAGGGGGAGAGACCCAGTACTTC. Amino acids: CSVDSGGETQYF.

This clonotype has only a few counts. V and J are TRBV20-1 and TRBJ1-2; D may be TRBD1 (5 bases). Germline CDR1 is DFQATT and CDR2 is SNEGSKA (reference sequence). The length of the CDR3 is 14 residues. V lost 0 bases, J lost 4 bases, and 12 bases lay in between. The DNA of the CDR3 is TGCAGTGCTAGAGATCTTGAGGGGAGCTATGGCTACACCTTC. Amino acids: CSARDLEGSYGYTF.

This clonotype was seen more than once but under ten times. A junction end diverges from the germline sequence, so it may reflect a read error. The V gene is TRBV7-7, the J gene TRBJ2-5, with D tentatively TRBD2 (5 bases). This CDR3 is built from 16 residues. The germline CDR1 and CDR2 sequences are SSHAT and FNYEAQ (reference sequence). CDR3 nucleotide sequence: TGTGCTAGCAGCGCCAGAACGGGGAATCCCCAAGAGACCCAGTACTTC. This sequence encodes CASSARTGNPQETQYF.

The V call is TRBV2, the J call TRBJ2-4, with TRBD2 as a possible D gene (5 bases). The end of the DNA aligns better with TRBJ2-7, so the J call may be wrong. The length of the CDR3 is 14 residues. Germline V gene lookup returns CDR1 SNHLY and CDR2 FYNNEI. The CDR3 sequence: CASSTDAAGYEQYF. The CDR3 nucleotides are TGTGCCAGCAGTACGGACGCGGCGGGCTACGAGCAGTACTTC.

This clonotype was seen only a few times. The chain combines TRBV20-1 with TRBJ2-5, with TRBD1 identical over 9 bases. The end of the DNA is better explained by TRBJ2-7, so the J call may be wrong. This CDR3 contains 14 residues. Germline values: CDR1 DFQATT, CDR2 SNEGSKA (reference sequence). The CDR3 sequence: CSAPPGTGNYEQYF. The DNA of the CDR3 is TGCAGTGCTCCCCCTGGGACAGGGAACTACGAGCAGTACTTC.

This rearrangement joins TRBV10-3 to TRBJ1-5; the match to TRBD1 covers 7 bases. This CDR3 contains 15 residues. With V trimmed by 8 bases and J by 2 bases, 9 bases remained unmatched. CDR1 and CDR2 from the germline V gene are ENHRY and SYGVKD. The CDR3 bases are TGTGCCATCGGGACAGTGGGGGACGGCAATCAGCCCCAGCATTTT. Protein: CAIGTVGDGNQPQHF.

J is TRBJ2-1 and V is TRBV5-5; TRBD2 aligns across 14 bases. Germline CDR1 reads SGHKS; CDR2 reads YYEKEE (reference sequence). J was trimmed by 8 bases and V by 5 bases; bases with no gene match: 9. The CDR3 loop spans 16 amino acids. The CDR3, as DNA: TGTGCCAGCAGTTCCACCGGGACTAGCGGGAGAGATGAGCAGTTCTTC. It specifies CASSSTGTSGRDEQFF.

This clonotype was seen a handful of times. This chain uses TRBV20-1 with TRBJ2-4; 9 nucleotides agree with TRBD1. CDR1 is DFQATT and CDR2 is SNEGSKA in the germline V gene (reference sequence). Germline trimming cut 6 bases from V and 5 bases from J; bases unmatched to any gene: 8. The CDR3 runs to 14 residues. The CDR3, as DNA: TGCAGTGCCCCGCCGGGACAGGGACAAAACATTCAGTACTTC. It translates to CSAPPGQGQNIQYF.

This rearrangement joins TRBV5-1 to TRBJ2-5; possibly TRBD1 for D (5 bases). The J call may be faulty, since TRBJ2-7 better matches the DNA end. The CDR3 loop spans 15 amino acids. CDR1 and CDR2 (germline): SGHRS, YFSETQ. The CDR3 DNA reads TGCGCCAGCAGCTTGGCCTCAGGGTTCTATGGCGAGCAGTACTTC. The encoded protein is CASSLASGFYGEQYF.

This clonotype showed up just a few times. The V gene is TRBV7-2, the J gene TRBJ2-7; D unclear. The CDR3 length is 14 residues. The V end was cut by 5 bases, the J end by 6 bases, with 17 bases between. Germline values: CDR1 SGHTA, CDR2 FQGNSA. DNA of the CDR3: TGTGCCAGCAGCCAGATGAGCGCAAAAGGCGAGCAGTACTTC. Amino acids: CASSQMSAKGEQYF.

V usage is TRBV2 and J usage is TRBJ2-3; D remains unclear. The germline V gene encodes CDR1 SNHLY and CDR2 FYNNEI. The CDR3 length is 14 residues. Trimming cost V 3 bases and J 0 bases, with 7 bases left between them. CDR3 in DNA: TGTGCCAGCAGTGAGCTGGACAGCACAGATACGCAGTATTTT. It is translated as CASSELDSTDTQYF.

The V and J genes are TRBV6-2 or TRBV6-3 and TRBJ2-7, with 7 positions matching TRBD2. Germline V gene lookup returns CDR1 MNHEY and CDR2 SVGEGT. CDR3 size: 14 residues. J gave up 4 bases and V 6 bases, and 9 bases lay outside the gene matches. CDR3 bases: TGTGCCAGCAGCCTTGGCGGGGGAGAGTACGAGCAGTACTTC. Protein sequence: CASSLGGGEYEQYF.